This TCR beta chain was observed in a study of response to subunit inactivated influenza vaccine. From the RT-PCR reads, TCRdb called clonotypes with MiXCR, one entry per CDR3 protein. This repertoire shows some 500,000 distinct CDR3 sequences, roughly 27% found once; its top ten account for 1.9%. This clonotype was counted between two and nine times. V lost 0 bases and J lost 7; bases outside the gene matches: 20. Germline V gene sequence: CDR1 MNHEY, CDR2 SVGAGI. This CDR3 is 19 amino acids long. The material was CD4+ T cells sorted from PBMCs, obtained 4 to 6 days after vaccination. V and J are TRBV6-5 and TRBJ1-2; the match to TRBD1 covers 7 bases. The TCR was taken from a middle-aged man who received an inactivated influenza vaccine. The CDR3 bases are TGTGCCAGCAGTTACTCGATTATCTGGGCCAGGGGGAGGTCGGTTGGCTACACCTTC. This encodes CASSYSIIWARGRSVGYTF.